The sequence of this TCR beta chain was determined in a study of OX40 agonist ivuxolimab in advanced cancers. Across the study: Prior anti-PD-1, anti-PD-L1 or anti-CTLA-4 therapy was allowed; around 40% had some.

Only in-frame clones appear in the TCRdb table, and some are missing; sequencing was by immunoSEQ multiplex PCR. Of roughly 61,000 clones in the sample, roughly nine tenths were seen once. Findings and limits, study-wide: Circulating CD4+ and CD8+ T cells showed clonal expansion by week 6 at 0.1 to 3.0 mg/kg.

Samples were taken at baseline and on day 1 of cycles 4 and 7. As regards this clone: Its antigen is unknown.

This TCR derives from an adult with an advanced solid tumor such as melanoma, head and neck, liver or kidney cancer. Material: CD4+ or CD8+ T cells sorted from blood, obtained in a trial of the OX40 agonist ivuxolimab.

CDR3 loop: CASSQEGQGAYNSPLHF. CDR3 DNA sequence: TGTGCCAGCAGCCAAGAGGGACAGGGTGCCTATAATTCACCCCTCCACTTT. The chain links TRBV14 to TRBJ1-6, with 9 bases lining up with TRBD1. After removal of 0 bases from V and 2 bases from J, the junction contained 2 bases not matched to a gene. Per germline, CDR1 SGHDN and CDR2 FVKESK. The CDR3 is made up of 17 amino acids.